This T cell receptor (beta chain) was identified in a study of blood T cell repertoires in COVID-19. Study overall: PBMCs, B-cell-depleted T cells, or T cells provided the cDNA or gDNA that made up the material.

CDR3 size: 17 residues. The ends were cut back, 5 bases at V and 0 bases at J, with 19 bases in the middle. CDR1 is LNHDA and CDR2 is SQIVND in the germline V gene (reference sequence). Patients from Seattle were sampled longitudinally, starting during active infection. Original processing methods: Estimation of nucleated cell counts relied on the amplification of reference gene primers. Only in-frame clones appear in the TCRdb table, and some are missing; sequencing was by immunoSEQ multiplex PCR. The DNA was the basis for D and trimming; V, J and clone size are from that table. The data hold about 340,000 clones, with 88% observed a single time.

Sequencing input: peripheral blood. The TCR comes from an older woman with COVID-19, enrolled during active disease. V usage is TRBV19 and J usage is TRBJ1-2; tentatively, D is TRBD1 (5 bases). CDR3 DNA: TGTGCCAGTAGTGTCTTATCACCCAGGGTGTCTAACTATGGCTACACCTTC. It translates to CASSVLSPRVSNYGYTF. Based on the CDR3 plus reference TRBV19 and TRBJ1-2, the full variable domain is DGGITQSPKYLFRKEGQNVTLSCEQNLNHDAMYWYRQDPGQGLRLIYYSQIVNDFQKGDIAEGYSVSREKKESFPLTVTSAQKNPTAFYLCASSVLSPRVSNYGYTFGSGTRLTVV.